Only a few counts were recorded for the clone carrying this T cell receptor (beta chain). The antigen remains undetermined. Single viable CD3+CD4+CD8-CD45RO+ cells were sorted as the memory CD4+ T cells. From germline, CDR1 is MNHEY and CDR2 SMNVEV (reference sequence). This CDR3 is built from 13 residues. V gave up 5 bases and J gave up 8 bases, with 15 bases separating them. These data originate in a study of memory CD4+ T cells and cytomegalovirus serostatus. Overall study findings and caveats: About 40% of the roughly 160 known CMV-associated TCRbeta sequences appeared in CD4+ memory.

Only in-frame clones appear in the TCRdb table, and some are missing; sequencing was by immunoSEQ multiplex PCR. The sample has about 39,000 clones, nearly 80% seen once. The source of this sequence is an adult in good health and CMV-seronegative. This chain connects TRBV27 to TRBJ1-2; TRBD1 is a possible D gene (5 bases). Sequenced material: memory CD4+ T cells from blood. Written as DNA, the CDR3 is TGTGCCAGCAGTGAGAGGGGTCTCCGAGGCTACACCTTC. Protein product: CASSERGLRGYTF.